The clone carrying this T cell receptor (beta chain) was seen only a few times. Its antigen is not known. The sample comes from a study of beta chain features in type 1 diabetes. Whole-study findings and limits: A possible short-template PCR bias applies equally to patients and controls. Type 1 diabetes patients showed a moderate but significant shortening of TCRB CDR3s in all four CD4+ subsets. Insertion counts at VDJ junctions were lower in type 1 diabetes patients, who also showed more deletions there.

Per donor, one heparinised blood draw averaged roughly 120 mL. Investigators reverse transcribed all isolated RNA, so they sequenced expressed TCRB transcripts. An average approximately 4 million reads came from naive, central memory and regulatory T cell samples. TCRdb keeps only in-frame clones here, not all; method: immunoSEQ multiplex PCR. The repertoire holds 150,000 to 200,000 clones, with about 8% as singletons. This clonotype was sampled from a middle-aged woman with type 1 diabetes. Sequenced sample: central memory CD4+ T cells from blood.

In DNA, the CDR3 is TGCGCCAGCAGCCAAGAACTATCGCCCGGGGATAATTCACCCCTCCACTTT. Residues: CASSQELSPGDNSPLHF. This chain links TRBV4-3 with TRBJ1-6; D is undetermined. This CDR3 has 17 amino acids. Germline V gene lookup returns CDR1 LGHNA and CDR2 YSLEER. V was shortened by 0 bases and J by 5 bases, with 14 bases between the two germline ends.